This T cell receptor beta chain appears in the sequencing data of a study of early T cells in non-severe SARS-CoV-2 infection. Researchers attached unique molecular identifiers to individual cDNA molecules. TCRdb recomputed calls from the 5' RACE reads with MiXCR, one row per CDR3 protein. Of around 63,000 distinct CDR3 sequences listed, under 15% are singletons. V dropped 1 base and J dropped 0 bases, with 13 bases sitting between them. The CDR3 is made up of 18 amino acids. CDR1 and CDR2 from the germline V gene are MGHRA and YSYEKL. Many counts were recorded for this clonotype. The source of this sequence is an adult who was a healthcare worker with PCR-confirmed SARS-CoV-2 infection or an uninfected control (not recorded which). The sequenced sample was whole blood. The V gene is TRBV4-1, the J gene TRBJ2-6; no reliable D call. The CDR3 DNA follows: TGCGCCAGCAGCCAAGCCGCCCGGACCGTCTCTGGGGCCAACGTCCTGACTTTC. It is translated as CASSQAARTVSGANVLTF.